This T cell receptor (beta chain) was sequenced for a study of blood T cell repertoires in COVID-19. At the level of the study: Italy, Spain and the United States were the sources of the convalescent and acute COVID-19 samples. The cDNA or gDNA used as material had been derived from T cells, B-cell-depleted T cells, or PBMCs.

CDR1 is LNHDA, CDR2 SQIVND, per germline (reference sequence). The CDR3 is 14 residues long. Trimming took 5 bases from V and 0 from J, leaving 8 bases between them. In the source study's methods: From reference gene primer amplification, estimates of nucleated cell counts were derived. Profiling relied on immunoSEQ multiplex PCR, and the TCRdb table lists in-frame clones only, not all of them. That table supplies the V and J calls and clone size; D and trimming were determined from the DNA. Among roughly 110,000 clones listed, around nine tenths were seen once. This chain joins TRBV19 and TRBJ2-1; D unclear. The sequenced material came from peripheral blood. This TCR came from a man aged 35 to 55 with acute or convalescent COVID-19. The CDR3 DNA reads as TGTGCCAGTAGTGTGCTACGCTCCTACAATGAGCAGTTCTTC. Its translation is CASSVLRSYNEQFF.